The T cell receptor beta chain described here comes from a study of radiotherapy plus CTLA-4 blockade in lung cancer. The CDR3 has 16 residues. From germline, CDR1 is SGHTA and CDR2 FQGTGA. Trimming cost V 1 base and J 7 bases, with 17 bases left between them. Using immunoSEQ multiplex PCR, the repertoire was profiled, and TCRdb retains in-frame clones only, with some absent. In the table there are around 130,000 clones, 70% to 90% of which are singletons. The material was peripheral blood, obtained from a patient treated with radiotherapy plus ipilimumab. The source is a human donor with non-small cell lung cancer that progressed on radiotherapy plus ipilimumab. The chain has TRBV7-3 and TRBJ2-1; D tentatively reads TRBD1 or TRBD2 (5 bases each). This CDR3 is CASSLNSGTTINEQFF. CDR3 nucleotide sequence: TGTGCCAGCAGCTTAAATTCCGGGACCACTATAAATGAGCAGTTCTTC.